Sequencing of this T cell receptor (beta chain) was carried out in a study of CD8 T cells in ankylosing spondylitis. This clonotype was seen ten or more times. What it recognizes is unknown. Study-level findings and limits: Matched synovial fluid from ankylosing spondylitis patients was reported to be enriched for disease-linked clones. Characteristic of ankylosing spondylitis blood, it appeared, was a TCR beta motif comprising about 8 highly homologous variants.

TCRdb recomputed calls from the 5' RACE reads with MiXCR, one row per CDR3 protein. The data show about 220,000 distinct CDR3 sequences, approximately 10% seen once. Trimming removed 2 bases from V and 8 bases from J, with 14 bases in between. CDR3 size: 14 residues. Germline CDR1 is SGHRS and CDR2 is YFSETQ. V gene TRBV5-1 combines with J gene TRBJ2-4; TRBD2 is a possible D gene (5 bases). Input material: blood, either unsorted or a sorted T cell fraction (not recorded which). The clonotype originates from a male donor with ankylosing spondylitis or in good health (not recorded which). The CDR3 sequence is CASSFSGGRDIQYF. The CDR3 nucleotides read TGCGCCAGCAGCTTCTCCGGAGGTAGGGACATTCAGTACTTC.